The 27 T cell receptor beta chains listed next were all sequenced from one sample in a study of cytomegalovirus exposure and HLA in healthy donors. The PCR contained 60 Vbeta and 13 Jbeta primers. Clones were sequenced by immunoSEQ multiplex PCR, and TCRdb holds only the in-frame ones, with some missing. The sample holds over 100,000 clones, 55% to 65% seen once. Sequenced sample: PBMCs. These receptors originate from a woman aged 25 to 39 in good health and CMV-seronegative.

The chain employs TRBV7-2 and TRBJ2-7; the match to TRBD2 covers 10 bases. Trimming cost V 0 bases and J 1 base; bases outside gene matches: 6. There are 17 residues in the CDR3. The germline V gene encodes CDR1 SGHTA and CDR2 FQGNSA. CDR3 sequence reads: CASSLAATSGLSYEQYF. As DNA, the CDR3 is TGTGCCAGCAGCTTAGCAGCGACTAGCGGGCTATCCTACGAGCAGTACTTC.

There are a few counts of this clone. J is TRBJ1-1 and V is TRBV11-3; D is perhaps TRBD1 (5 bases). The length of the CDR3 is 13 residues. V was cut by 2 bases and J by 3 bases, with 7 bases left in between. Germline CDR1 reads SGHNT; CDR2 reads YENEEA. The CDR3 DNA reads TGTGCCAGCAGCTTACAGGGTTACACTGAAGCTTTCTTT. It yields the protein CASSLQGYTEAFF.

This clone was seen more than once but under ten times. The chain recombines TRBV5-4 with TRBJ1-1; TRBD1 is a possible D gene (5 bases). This CDR3 spans 16 amino acids. CDR1 and CDR2 (germline): SGHNT, YYREEE (reference sequence). V lost 2 bases to trimming and J lost 5 bases, with 19 bases between them. As DNA, the CDR3 is TGTGCCAGCAGCTTTCCCGGTCTTGGCGGGGGAACTGAAGCTTTCTTT. Its translation is CASSFPGLGGGTEAFF.

V usage is TRBV4-2 and J usage is TRBJ1-2, with 9 bases matching TRBD1. This CDR3 contains 14 residues. Per germline, CDR1 LGHNA and CDR2 YNFKEQ. The V and J ends lost 5 bases and 5 bases, in that order; junction bases with no gene match: 6. The CDR3 sequence: CASSIGQGIYGYTF. In nucleotides, the CDR3 is TGTGCCAGCAGCATCGGACAGGGGATTTATGGCTACACCTTC.

The rearrangement joins TRBV7-2 to TRBJ2-7; 12 nucleotides agree with TRBD2. The V and J ends lost 5 bases and 1 base, in that order; junction bases with no gene match: 6. Germline assignment: CDR1 SGHTA and CDR2 FQGNSA. CDR3 length: 16 residues. CDR3 sequence reads: CASSRRTSGISYEQYF. CDR3 bases: TGTGCCAGCAGCCGACGGACTAGCGGGATATCCTACGAGCAGTACTTC.

The chain carries TRBV5-1 and TRBJ2-1; TRBD2 aligns across 9 bases. The CDR3 loop spans 15 amino acids. The V segment lost 6 bases and the J segment 3 bases; nucleotides outside the gene matches: 7. Looked up from germline, CDR1 is SGHRS and CDR2 is YFSETQ. The CDR3 DNA reads as TGCGCCAGCACCCCTAGCGGGGTTTACTACAATGAGCAGTTCTTC. Translated, it gives CASTPSGVYYNEQFF.

This clone was observed a few times. The chain joins TRBV7-9 to TRBJ2-3, with 10 bases lining up with TRBD2. The CDR3 is 16 amino acids. Germline loops: CDR1 SEHNR, CDR2 FQNEAQ (reference sequence). The junction had 9 bases not matched to a gene; V was cut back by 5 bases and J by 4 bases. The CDR3 loop is CASSKLQREGPDTQYF. As DNA, the CDR3 is TGTGCCAGCAGCAAGCTCCAGCGGGAGGGCCCAGATACGCAGTATTTT.

This clone was found a few times. The V and J genes are TRBV9 and TRBJ2-2; no firm D call. CDR1 SGDLS and CDR2 YYNGEE come from the germline V gene. Trimming cost V 0 bases and J 1 base, with 7 bases left between them. The CDR3 is made up of 15 amino acids. The CDR3 here is CASSVASRNTGELFF. The CDR3 DNA reads as TGTGCCAGCAGCGTAGCTTCCCGGAACACCGGGGAGCTGTTTTTT.

The chain recombines TRBV19 with TRBJ1-1; 7 nucleotides agree with TRBD1. The CDR3 runs 13 residues. Looked up from germline, CDR1 is LNHDA and CDR2 is SQIVND (reference sequence). V lost 6 bases, J lost 5 bases, and 6 bases stayed unmatched. CDR3 coding DNA: TGTGCCAGTAGGACAGGGCGGGGAACTGAAGCTTTCTTT. Translation gives CASRTGRGTEAFF.

The rearrangement uses TRBV7-6 and TRBJ2-2; tentatively, D is TRBD2 (6 bases). CDR1 is SGHVS and CDR2 is FNYEAQ in the germline V gene. V lost 3 bases and J 1 base, leaving 6 bases between the germline ends. The CDR3 extends over 14 amino acids. The CDR3 DNA is TGTGCCAGCAGCTTTAGCGGGAACACCGGGGAGCTGTTTTTT. The encoded protein is CASSFSGNTGELFF. The full variable domain, in which reference TRBV7-6 and TRBJ2-2 provide the parts outside the CDR3, is GAGVSQSPRYKVTKRGQDVALRCDPISGHVSLYWYRQALGQGPEFLTYFNYEAQQDKSGLPNDRFSAERPEGSISTLTIQRTEQRDSAMYRCASSFSGNTGELFFGEGSRLTVL.

The chain combines TRBV6-5 with TRBJ2-5, with a weak D call TRBD2 (5 bases). Trimming stripped 6 bases from V and 2 bases from J, with 13 bases between. Germline CDR1 MNHEY, CDR2 SVGAGI. CDR3 length: 14 residues. Here the CDR3 reads CASSINRGQETQYF. The CDR3 region has the DNA TGTGCCAGCAGCATAAACCGGGGACAAGAGACCCAGTACTTC.

The chain couples TRBV5-1 to TRBJ1-4, with D possibly being TRBD1 (5 bases). The CDR3 loop spans 16 amino acids. Germline V gene lookup returns CDR1 SGHRS and CDR2 YFSETQ. Trimming removed 0 bases at V and 7 bases at J, with 16 bases between. CDR3 residues: CASSLGQNNNIEKLFF. The CDR3 region has the DNA TGCGCCAGCAGCTTGGGACAGAATAATAATATTGAAAAACTGTTTTTT.

This sequence joins TRBV1 and TRBJ2-5; the table's D call TRBD1 went unverified against the DNA. The last part of the DNA fits TRBJ2-7 better; the J call may be wrong. TRBV1 is described as a pseudogene. CDR3 length: 19 amino acids. The CDR3 bases are TGCACCAGCAGCCAAGATAATCGGGGACAGGGAAAGTTACGCTACGAGCAGTACTTC. Translated: CTSSQDNRGQGKLRYEQYF.

The rearrangement joins TRBV10-3 to TRBJ2-1, with 8 bases that match TRBD2. Germline assignment: CDR1 ENHRY and CDR2 SYGVKD. The length of the CDR3 is 13 residues. The V and J ends lost 10 bases and 3 bases, in that order; junction bases with no gene match: 5. In nucleotides, the CDR3 is TGTGCCACCGGGGGGGTCCGCTACAATGAGCAGTTCTTC. This encodes CATGGVRYNEQFF.

On this clone itself: Germline is not matched at one junction end, which may reflect a read error. The genes are TRBV20-1 and TRBJ2-1; 8 positions match TRBD2. This CDR3 has 11 amino acids. Per the germline V gene, CDR1 is DFQATT and CDR2 is SNEGSKA (reference sequence). CDR3 bases: TGCAGTGCTAGAGGTTCAGCGGGAGTAATCTTC. Protein: CSARGSAGVIF.

V usage is TRBV19 and J usage is TRBJ1-5; 9 bases are a match to TRBD1. Looked up from germline, CDR1 is LNHDA and CDR2 is SQIVND (reference sequence). V lost 3 bases and J lost 2; bases outside the gene matches: 2. The CDR3 runs to 15 residues. DNA of the CDR3: TGTGCCAGTAGTATGGGGGACAGGGGCAATCAGCCCCAGCATTTT. As protein: CASSMGDRGNQPQHF.

The chain has TRBV11-2 and TRBJ2-1, with 13 nucleotides matching TRBD2. This CDR3 spans 17 amino acids. Per germline, CDR1 SGHAT and CDR2 FQNNGV. The V segment lost 0 bases and the J segment 10 bases; nucleotides outside the gene matches: 9. The CDR3 here is CASSLDLWTSGRGEQFF. The CDR3 DNA reads TGTGCCAGCAGCTTAGATCTGTGGACTAGCGGGAGAGGGGAGCAGTTCTTC.

This clone was seen once. The rearrangement uses TRBV5-1 and TRBJ1-1; D uncertain. Germline V lookup: CDR1 SGHRS, CDR2 YFSETQ. V was shortened by 0 bases and J by 7 bases, with 16 bases between the two germline ends. The CDR3 is 15 amino acids. CDR3 sequence: CASSLGALETIEAFF. For the CDR3, the DNA is TGCGCCAGCAGCTTGGGTGCACTGGAGACCATTGAAGCTTTCTTT.

This chain connects TRBV5-1 to TRBJ1-4; 8 bases align to TRBD1. CDR1 is SGHRS and CDR2 is YFSETQ in the germline V gene. This CDR3 comprises 14 residues. V shed 7 bases and J 7 bases; nucleotides not matched to a gene: 9. The CDR3 reads CASRDRGRGEKLFF. CDR3 bases: TGCGCCAGCCGAGACAGGGGCAGGGGTGAAAAACTGTTTTTT.

This chain uses TRBV6-4 with TRBJ2-7; 10 bases are shared with TRBD2. The V and J ends lost 5 bases and 3 bases, in that order; junction bases with no gene match: 7. The CDR3 length is 15 residues. Per germline, CDR1 MRHNA and CDR2 SNTAGT. CDR3 bases: TGTGCCAGCAGTCCGCTAGCGGGGGCCCACTACGAGCAGTACTTC. It specifies CASSPLAGAHYEQYF.

In nucleotides, the CDR3 is TGTACTTGGGCCTCCTCTGGGGCCAACGTCCTGACTTTC. Its protein product is CTWASSGANVLTF. This rearrangement joins TRBV2 to TRBJ2-6; no clear D. Germline CDR1 is SNHLY and CDR2 is FYNNEI. This CDR3 has 13 amino acids.

This sequence joins TRBV28 and TRBJ2-7; 10 bases are shared with TRBD1. V gave up 5 bases and J gave up 1 base; unmatched junction bases: 5. This CDR3 has 15 residues. Germline V gene data show CDR1 as MDHEN and CDR2 as SYDVKM. CDR3 loop: CASSQPGQGSYEQYF. CDR3 bases: TGTGCCAGCAGTCAACCGGGACAGGGGTCCTACGAGCAGTACTTC.

A few counts support this clone. The rearrangement joins TRBV11-2 to TRBJ2-2; a weak D match, TRBD1 (6 bases). The germline gives CDR1 SGHAT, CDR2 FQNNGV. The CDR3 loop spans 14 amino acids. The V end lost 5 bases, the J end lost 1 base, and 8 bases lay between the germline ends. CDR3 sequence reads: CASSPTGNTGELFF. The CDR3 nucleotides are TGTGCCAGCAGCCCGACAGGGAACACCGGGGAGCTGTTTTTT.

This clone turned up a few times. V and J are TRBV7-9 and TRBJ2-3, with 8 bases fitting TRBD2. The V gene's germline CDR1 is SEHNR and CDR2 FQNEAQ (reference sequence). V was clipped by 1 base and J by 0 bases; unmatched bases: 6. This CDR3 is built from 17 residues. The CDR3 reads CASSLGHSGGSTDTQYF. In DNA form, the CDR3 reads TGTGCCAGCAGCTTAGGTCACAGCGGGGGAAGCACAGATACGCAGTATTTT. Filled out from reference TRBV7-9 and TRBJ2-3, the complete variable domain reads DTGVSQNPRHKITKRGQNVTFRCDPISEHNRLYWYRQTLGQGPEFLTYFQNEAQLEKSRLLSDRFSAERPKGSFSTLEIQRTEQGDSAMYLCASSLGHSGGSTDTQYFGPGTRLTVL.

CDR3 region: CSAGGGTDTQYF. The CDR3 coding sequence is TGCAGCGCCGGGGGGGGCACAGATACGCAGTATTTT. The chain recombines TRBV29-1 with TRBJ2-3; TRBD2 aligns across 8 bases. V shed 7 bases and J 1 base; nucleotides not matched to a gene: 1. The CDR3 runs 12 residues. Germline V gene sequence: CDR1 SQVTM, CDR2 ANQGSEA.

This rearrangement joins TRBV5-1 to TRBJ2-6, with a tentative D call TRBD1 (6 bases). With 0 bases removed from V and 0 bases from J, the gap between germline ends came to 13 bases. The CDR3 runs to 18 residues. Germline-derived CDR1 and CDR2 are SGHRS and YFSETQ. The CDR3 is CASSLAIGQSSGANVLTF. The CDR3 DNA reads TGCGCCAGCAGCTTGGCCATCGGACAGAGCTCTGGGGCCAACGTCCTGACTTTC.

V usage is TRBV28 and J usage is TRBJ2-2; 7 positions match TRBD2. CDR3 length equals 16 residues. Germline V CDR1 and CDR2: MDHEN, SYDVKM. V gave up 7 bases and J gave up 1 base; unmatched junction bases: 9. CDR3 protein: CASTLGIAGNTGELFF. CDR3 bases: TGTGCCAGCACCTTGGGGATAGCGGGGAACACCGGGGAGCTGTTTTTT.